This record concerns one T cell receptor (beta chain) sequence. The sample is drawn from a study of blood T cell repertoires in COVID-19. The overall study: Spain, Italy and the United States supplied samples that represented acute and convalescent COVID-19. Nucleic acid was either cDNA or gDNA, and it came from T cells, B-cell-depleted T cells, or PBMCs.

Germline V gene sequence: CDR1 LGHDT, CDR2 YNNKEL (reference sequence). The CDR3 length is 14 residues. Between the trimmed V and J ends, which lost 1 base and 4 bases, there was a span of 8 bases. Study processing details: Reference gene primers were amplified, and this amplification served to estimate nucleated cell counts. Assay used: immunoSEQ multiplex PCR; TCRdb lists only in-frame clones, some missing. V and J calls and clone size are copied from that table; D and trimming were computed from the DNA. The sample includes approximately 200,000 clones, 80% to 85% of them seen just once. This rearrangement joins TRBV3-1 (or the pseudogene TRBV3-2) to TRBJ1-5; D call uncertain. The sequenced material came from peripheral blood. The sequence derives from a woman aged 60-70 years with acute or convalescent COVID-19. Here the CDR3 reads CASSQANSNQPQHF. The CDR3 DNA follows: TGTGCCAGCAGCCAAGCCAACTCGAATCAGCCCCAGCATTTT.